In this sample, the clone carrying this T cell receptor (beta chain) turned up a few times. The antigen is not known. The data stem from a study of regulatory T cells. Study outcomes and limitations: Skewed V and J usage and few unique V-J pairs marked patient repertoires, most in Tregs. Hydrophobic residues at CDR3 positions 6 and 7 were enriched in conventional CD4+ T cells of CD3G-deficient patients.

Amplification used 52 TRBV primers and 13 TRBJ primers. Here immunoSEQ multiplex PCR was the method, and the copy in TCRdb shows in-frame clones only, minus some. Of about 17,000 clones detected, roughly 88% appear once; the ten largest clones hold less than 9.5%. CD4+ T cells were divided by sorting: CD25-high CD127-low Tregs, CD25-low CD127-high conventional cells. V was trimmed by 1 base and J by 6 bases, leaving 1 base between them. The CDR3 runs 11 residues. CDR1 is MNHNS, CDR2 SASEGT, per germline. The sequenced sample consisted of conventional CD4+ T cells sorted from blood. The chain carries TRBV6-1 and TRBJ1-5, with D hard to call. The sequence derives from a person in their thirties with CD3G deficiency. The CDR3 bases are TGTGCCAGCAGTGAAGGTCAGCCCCAGCATTTT. Residues: CASSEGQPQHF.